Below are 19 T cell receptor beta chains sequenced from a single sample in a study of control samples from healthy donors and cancer patients. TCRdb's copy holds only in-frame clones and misses some; the assay was immunoSEQ multiplex PCR. The sample shows 95,000 to 150,000 clones, approximately 92% of them seen only once. Sample: PBMCs. The receptors shown here come from a man older than 75 with head and neck cancer.

J is TRBJ2-3 and V is TRBV15; 7 nucleotides align to TRBD1. This CDR3 is built from 15 residues. Per the germline V gene, CDR1 is LNHNV and CDR2 is YYDKDF (reference sequence). Losses at the gene ends were 3 bases for V and 5 bases for J; bases not matched to a gene: 8. The CDR3 DNA reads as TGTGCCACCAGCAGTGATAGGGGGCCCCTAGATACGCAGTATTTT. Translating gives CATSSDRGPLDTQYF.

The V gene is TRBV7-2, the J gene TRBJ2-7; weak D call: TRBD2 (5 bases). From germline, CDR1 is SGHTA and CDR2 FQGNSA. The CDR3 has 14 residues. V lost 1 base, J lost 3 bases, and 10 bases lay in between. CDR3 loop: CASSLEWTVYEQYF. The CDR3 DNA follows: TGTGCCAGCAGCTTAGAGTGGACTGTCTACGAGCAGTACTTC.

This sequence joins TRBV27 and TRBJ2-7, with TRBD2 identical over 7 bases. After removal of 6 bases from V and 0 bases from J, the junction contained 5 bases not matched to a gene. This CDR3 has 14 amino acids. CDR1 MNHEY and CDR2 SMNVEV come from the germline V gene (reference sequence). The CDR3 sequence: CASSKRGISYEQYF. The DNA of the CDR3 is TGTGCCAGCAGCAAGCGGGGTATCTCCTACGAGCAGTACTTC.

V usage is TRBV29-1 and J usage is TRBJ1-2; 7 bases are a match to TRBD1. CDR3 length equals 16 residues. CDR1 SQVTM and CDR2 ANQGSEA come from the germline V gene. Trimming cost V 4 bases and J 0 bases; bases outside gene matches: 11. CDR3 sequence (DNA): TGCAGCGTTGCCTTGGGCCAGGGGGTTGCTAACTATGGCTACACCTTC. It is translated as CSVALGQGVANYGYTF.

This clone was picked up one time. V gene TRBV6-5 combines with J gene TRBJ1-5, with 7 bases aligning to TRBD1. This CDR3 region has 15 residues. The V and J ends lost 7 bases and 0 bases, in that order; junction bases with no gene match: 6. From germline, CDR1 is MNHEY and CDR2 SVGAGI. The CDR3 loop reads CASMDRRYSNQPQHF. DNA of the CDR3: TGTGCCAGCATGGACAGGCGTTATAGCAATCAGCCCCAGCATTTT.

V usage is TRBV19 and J usage is TRBJ1-3; TRBD1 is a possible D gene (6 bases). Trimming took off 5 bases at V and 0 bases at J, with 8 bases between the two ends. Germline V CDR1 and CDR2: LNHDA, SQIVND (reference sequence). This CDR3 is 14 amino acids long. Here the CDR3 DNA reads TGTGCCAGTAGTGAACAGGGCTCTGGAAACACCATATATTTT. Its translation: CASSEQGSGNTIYF.

The chain uses TRBV4-3 and TRBJ1-5, with a possible D match to TRBD1 (5 bases). The length of the CDR3 is 16 residues. The germline V gene has CDR1 LGHNA and CDR2 YSLEER. V was cut by 0 bases and J by 1 base, with 10 bases left in between. The CDR3 protein is CASSQDRDESNQPQHF. In DNA, the CDR3 is TGCGCCAGCAGCCAAGATCGGGACGAAAGCAATCAGCCCCAGCATTTT.

The V gene is TRBV5-1, the J gene TRBJ2-1; 7 positions agree with TRBD2. Germline assignment: CDR1 SGHRS and CDR2 YFSETQ. Trimming removed 4 bases from V and 4 bases from J; junction bases left unmatched: 11. CDR3 length equals 16 residues. The CDR3 here is CASSLTSVGGYNEQFF. DNA of the CDR3: TGCGCCAGCAGCCTCACTAGCGTGGGGGGATACAATGAGCAGTTCTTC.

V gene TRBV7-8 combines with J gene TRBJ1-1; no reliable D call. V was cut by 0 bases and J by 4 bases, with 6 bases left in between. Germline-derived CDR1 and CDR2 are SGHVS and FQNEAQ. The CDR3 runs 13 residues. DNA of the CDR3: TGTGCCAGCAGCTTAGCGTTGAGCACTGAAGCTTTCTTT. This sequence encodes CASSLALSTEAFF.

In DNA form, the CDR3 reads TGCGCCAGCAGGGAAACAGGGGAGACCGGGGAGCTGTTTTTT. This encodes CASRETGETGELFF. The rearrangement uses TRBV5-1 and TRBJ2-2, with 7 bases lining up with TRBD1. This CDR3 comprises 14 residues. The ends lost 5 bases at V and 5 bases at J; junction bases unmatched: 6. Looked up from germline, CDR1 is SGHRS and CDR2 is YFSETQ.

The V call is TRBV7-8, the J call TRBJ1-2, with 7 bases that match TRBD1. V shed 5 bases, J shed 0 bases, and the junction held 18 bases outside the gene matches. CDR3 length: 19 amino acids. The V gene's germline CDR1 is SGHVS and CDR2 FQNEAQ. The CDR3, as DNA: TGTGCCAGCAGCCAAACGACGCCCGGACAGGCCTTAGCTAACTATGGCTACACCTTC. This translates into CASSQTTPGQALANYGYTF.

The genes are TRBV7-2 and TRBJ2-7; a possible D gene is TRBD2 (6 bases). The length of the CDR3 is 15 residues. V was trimmed by 1 base and J by 1 base, leaving 11 bases between them. Germline V lookup: CDR1 SGHTA, CDR2 FQGNSA. The CDR3 coding sequence is TGTGCCAGCAGCTTAGGGCCGGGAGTGTCCTACGAGCAGTACTTC. Translated, it gives CASSLGPGVSYEQYF.

This chain connects TRBV27 to TRBJ1-2, with 7 bases aligning to TRBD1. V trimming: 5 bases; J trimming: 8 bases; junction bases outside the gene matches: 11. Germline CDR1 MNHEY, CDR2 SMNVEV (reference sequence). CDR3 size: 14 residues. The CDR3 sequence is CASSGGDRVYGYTF. The CDR3 DNA reads as TGTGCCAGCAGTGGGGGTGACAGGGTATACGGCTACACCTTC.

The rearrangement joins TRBV7-9 to TRBJ2-7, with 7 positions matching TRBD2. The CDR3 has 15 residues. Germline V gene data show CDR1 as SEHNR and CDR2 as FQNEAQ (reference sequence). After removal of 1 base from V and 3 bases from J, the junction contained 6 bases not matched to a gene. The DNA of the CDR3 is TGTGCCAGCAGCTTAGTATTTGGCGGGGGCTACGAGCAGTACTTC. This codes for CASSLVFGGGYEQYF. The full variable domain, completed using reference TRBV7-9 and TRBJ2-7, is DTGVSQNPRHKITKRGQNVTFRCDPISEHNRLYWYRQTLGQGPEFLTYFQNEAQLEKSRLLSDRFSAERPKGSFSTLEIQRTEQGDSAMYLCASSLVFGGGYEQYFGPGTRLTVT.

The rearrangement uses TRBV19 and TRBJ2-5; D might be TRBD2 (5 bases). Trimming pared 3 bases from V and 2 bases from J, leaving 19 bases between. Germline V gene sequence: CDR1 LNHDA, CDR2 SQIVND (reference sequence). The length of the CDR3 is 17 residues. The CDR3, as DNA: TGTGCCAGTAGTATGGGGTGGAGACTTTCGGGACAAGAGACCCAGTACTTC. This encodes CASSMGWRLSGQETQYF.

The V and J genes are TRBV5-1 and TRBJ2-7; a possible D gene is TRBD1 (6 bases). The V end lost 6 bases, the J end lost 9 bases, and 16 bases lay between the germline ends. The CDR3 totals 12 residues. Germline V CDR1 and CDR2: SGHRS, YFSETQ. CDR3 sequence: CASTSGQGWQYF. The CDR3 DNA reads as TGCGCCAGCACCTCGGGGCAGGGGTGGCAGTACTTC.

The chain uses TRBV3-1 (or the pseudogene TRBV3-2) and TRBJ2-1; maybe TRBD2 (6 bases). CDR3 length equals 15 residues. CDR1 is LGHDT, CDR2 YNNKEL, per germline (reference sequence). V was trimmed by 4 bases and J by 1 base, leaving 11 bases between them. This CDR3 reads CASSRIGTSYNEQFF. The CDR3 DNA reads TGTGCCAGCAGCCGCATAGGGACTTCCTACAATGAGCAGTTCTTC.

The chain recombines TRBV18 with TRBJ1-2, with D perhaps TRBD1 (5 bases). The germline V gene encodes CDR1 KGHSH and CDR2 LQKENI. This CDR3 is built from 14 residues. The V end lost 1 base, the J end lost 2 bases, and 8 bases lay between the germline ends. This chain's CDR3 is CASSPRDLNYGYTF. CDR3 nucleotides: TGTGCCAGCTCACCACGGGACTTAAACTATGGCTACACCTTC.

The chain has TRBV4-1 and TRBJ2-1; D may be TRBD1 (7 bases). Trimming took 4 bases from V and 1 from J, leaving 14 bases between them. The length of the CDR3 is 16 residues. Germline loops: CDR1 MGHRA, CDR2 YSYEKL. The CDR3 loop is CASSRLGGPSYNEQFF. DNA for the CDR3: TGCGCCAGCAGCCGACTAGGGGGCCCATCCTACAATGAGCAGTTCTTC.